Listed below are T cell receptor beta chains from one sample, sequenced in a study of cytomegalovirus exposure and HLA in healthy donors. Sequencing used immunoSEQ multiplex PCR; TCRdb keeps in-frame clones, though not all of them. The sample yields 150,000 to 200,000 clones, about 75% seen once. The material sequenced was PBMCs. These receptors were taken from a woman aged 45-59 years in good health and CMV-seropositive. Each CDR3 is given with its conserved first and last residue. The D gene is left open where the match is weak. Part of the rows lack a size; the others show once, few, many or a class for expanded clones.

v_call,j_call,clone_size,d_call,cdr3_nt,cdr3_aa
TRBV30,TRBJ2-3,NA,TRBD2,TGTGCCTGGAGTGTTTGGGGACTAGCGGGGGGCCGCACAGATACGCAGTATTTT,CAWSVWGLAGGRTDTQYF
TRBV5-8,TRBJ2-3,NA,NA,TGTGCCAGCAGATTTCCCCAAAGCGCAGATACGCAGTATTTT,CASRFPQSADTQYF
TRBV5-6,TRBJ2-3,few,NA,TGTGCCAGCAGCTTGCCGGTCCGAGGCACAGATACGCAGTATTTT,CASSLPVRGTDTQYF
TRBV15,TRBJ2-5,NA,NA,TGTGCCACCAGCAGAGGACTGGCCCAGTACTTC,CATSRGLAQYF
TRBV19,TRBJ1-2,NA,TRBD1,TGTGCCAGTAGGAGGACAGGGGGCGGCTACACCTTC,CASRRTGGGYTF
TRBV5-1,TRBJ1-1,once,TRBD1,TGCGCCAGCAGCGAGGGGGGGACAGGGGGGGCTTTCTTT,CASSEGGTGGAFF
TRBV6-6,TRBJ1-4,few,NA,TGTGCCAGCAGTTACTCTTCCCTTATGAGTGAAAAACTGTTTTTT,CASSYSSLMSEKLFF
TRBV4-1,TRBJ1-1,NA,NA,TGCGCCAGCAGCCAAGGCCAGGGTTGGACTGAAGCTTTCTTT,CASSQGQGWTEAFF
TRBV27,TRBJ1-6,NA,NA,TGTGCCAGCAGTTTAGGAGGGCAGAATTCACCCCTCCACTTT,CASSLGGQNSPLHF
TRBV7-3,TRBJ2-2,NA,NA,TGTGCCAGCAGCTTAATAGCCCCCGGGAACACCGGGGAGCTGTTTTTT,CASSLIAPGNTGELFF
TRBV9,TRBJ2-3,NA,NA,TGTGCCAGCAGCGTAGGCACAGGGGGGGGCACAGATACGCAGTATTTT,CASSVGTGGGTDTQYF
TRBV11-2,TRBJ1-1,many,NA,TGTGCCAGCAGCTTCGACACTGAAGCTTTCTTT,CASSFDTEAFF
TRBV6-6,TRBJ1-2,once,TRBD1,TGTGCCAGCAGTTACCCCCAGGGGGCGAACTATGGCTACACCTTC,CASSYPQGANYGYTF
TRBV4-2,TRBJ2-7,NA,TRBD2,TGTGCCAGCAGCCAAGAACTAGCGGGGGGAACCTACGAGCAGTACTTC,CASSQELAGGTYEQYF
TRBV9,TRBJ1-1,NA,NA,TGTGCCAGCAGCGCCTCCCGCGGACAGACTCACACTGAAGCTTTCTTT,CASSASRGQTHTEAFF
TRBV5-1,TRBJ1-2,once,NA,TGCGCCAGCAGCTTGAGAGGAGATGGCTACACCTTC,CASSLRGDGYTF
TRBV7-9,TRBJ2-3,NA,NA,TGTGCCAGCAGCTTCTTGACAGATACGCAGTATTTT,CASSFLTDTQYF
TRBV7-9,TRBJ1-6,NA,TRBD1,TGTGCCAGCAGCATCGGACAGGGGAATTCACCCCTCCACTTT,CASSIGQGNSPLHF
TRBV29-1,TRBJ1-2,NA,NA,TGCAGCGTAGTACCCGACAGGCATGGCTACACCTTC,CSVVPDRHGYTF
TRBV5-6,TRBJ1-1,NA,TRBD1,TGTGCCAGCAGCACCGGAGACAGGGGTGAAGCTTTCTTT,CASSTGDRGEAFF
TRBV27,TRBJ2-7,NA,TRBD1,TGTGCCAGCAGTCAGGGGGTGGGTCGCGAGCAGTACTTC,CASSQGVGREQYF
TRBV7-9,TRBJ1-1,NA,NA,TGTGCCAGCAGCTCGGGGGGGAAGGAAGCTTTCTTT,CASSSGGKEAFF